The rows below give T cell receptor beta chains drawn from one sample of a study of cytomegalovirus exposure and HLA in healthy donors. TCRdb's copy holds only in-frame clones and misses some; the assay was immunoSEQ multiplex PCR. This table has some 220,000 clones, 70% to 85% appearing once. The sequenced sample was PBMCs. The receptors derive from a woman in her fifties or sixties in good health and CMV-seropositive. The CDR3 runs from the conserved cysteine through the conserved F or W. The D gene is left open where the match is weak. Clone size, where shown, is once, few, many, or a class for clones that have expanded.

v_gene,abundance,d_gene,j_gene,CDR3aa,CDR3nt
TRBV12-5,.,.,TRBJ1-5,CASGLHNQPQHF,TGTGCTAGTGGTTTGCACAATCAGCCCCAGCATTTT
TRBV7-9,.,TRBD1,TRBJ1-2,CASSVGQGDGYTF,TGTGCCAGCAGCGTTGGACAGGGCGATGGCTACACCTTC
TRBV11-3,.,.,TRBJ2-7,CASSQAAFYEQYF,TGTGCCAGCAGCCAAGCGGCGTTCTACGAGCAGTACTTC
TRBV29-1,few,.,TRBJ2-7,CSVLLGSYEQYF,TGCAGCGTCCTCCTAGGCTCCTACGAGCAGTACTTC
TRBV19,.,TRBD1,TRBJ2-6,CASSLPQGVGGANVLTF,TGTGCCAGTAGTCTACCACAGGGGGTTGGTGGGGCCAACGTCCTGACTTTC
TRBV7-2,.,TRBD2,TRBJ2-2,CASSLVQRGGTGELFF,TGTGCCAGCAGCTTAGTACAGCGGGGGGGTACCGGGGAGCTGTTTTTT
TRBV14,.,.,TRBJ1-1,CASSQWGADTEAFF,TGTGCCAGCAGCCAGTGGGGCGCGGACACTGAAGCTTTCTTT
TRBV9,.,TRBD2,TRBJ2-5,CASSEGTSGGAGETQYF,TGTGCCAGCAGCGAGGGGACTAGCGGGGGGGCCGGGGAGACCCAGTACTTC
TRBV6-5,.,.,TRBJ2-7,CASSYEWTPLLREQYF,TGTGCCAGCAGTTACGAGTGGACACCGCTGTTAAGAGAGCAGTACTTC
TRBV6-4,once,.,TRBJ1-2,CASSDGGDGYGYTF,TGTGCCAGCAGTGACGGGGGGGATGGCTATGGCTACACCTTC